This T cell receptor (beta chain) was profiled in a study of response to subunit inactivated influenza vaccine. TCRdb itself ran the RT-PCR reads through MiXCR, one entry per CDR3 protein. The data show 500,000 to 750,000 distinct CDR3 sequences, about 15% seen once. In this sample, this clonotype turned up many times. Its antigen is unidentified. Study-wide findings and caveats: Authors suggested that a seasonal influenza vaccination recruits few new T cells each time.

The V gene end was trimmed by 4 bases and the J gene end by 3 bases; junction bases not matched to a gene: 8. CDR3 length: 14 amino acids. Germline CDR1 and CDR2: SQVTM and ANQGSEA. The input for sequencing was PBMCs from blood, taken approximately 12 days after vaccination. This receptor was obtained from a man in his fifties or sixties who received an inactivated influenza vaccine. This chain connects TRBV29-1 to TRBJ1-2, with TRBD1 matching 7 bases. CDR3 DNA sequence: TGCAGCGTTGTGTTGACAGGGTTTGACTATGGCTACACCTTC. Its translation is CSVVLTGFDYGYTF.